This T cell receptor beta chain is from a study of tumor-infiltrating lymphocytes in primary liver carcinoma. There are many counts of this clonotype. Its specificity is not known. Overall study findings and caveats: Overlap between tumor regions exceeded overlap of tumor with adjacent tissue or blood.

Bulk tissue was left unsorted, and RNA and DNA were co-extracted from 20-30 mg of it. The patients, who had chronic HBV infection, were treatment-naive (untreated). The researchers produced TCR beta cDNA from around 500 ng total RNA with a constant-region primer. Libraries of TCR beta came from three nested multiplex PCR rounds with slightly modified ARM-PCR. Researchers ran the first two PCR rounds for roughly 10 cycles each with TRBV1-TRBV30 forward primers and a C-beta reverse primer. From the multiplex PCR reads, TCRdb called clonotypes with MiXCR, one entry per CDR3 protein. The profile shows 55,000 or so distinct CDR3 sequences, 65% to 80% of them singletons. The germline V and J ends were trimmed by 2 bases and 1 base, with 9 bases remaining between them. Germline V gene sequence: CDR1 SGHNT, CDR2 YYREEE (reference sequence). The CDR3 extends over 14 amino acids.

The TCR sequence derives from a man aged 35-49 years with primary liver carcinoma and hepatitis B virus infection. The sequencing sample was made of liver tumor tissue from sampling region 2. Subset meaning: tumor region T2, inferior pole. This chain connects TRBV5-4 to TRBJ2-5; the D is unclear. The CDR3 DNA sequence: TGTGCCAGCAGCTTTATATCCACCCAAGAGACCCAGTACTTC. Encoded protein: CASSFISTQETQYF.